This T cell receptor beta chain was documented in a study of T cell changes during pregnancy in multiple sclerosis. The assay was immunoSEQ multiplex PCR, and TCRdb's table has in-frame clones only and misses some. Among some 68,000 clones listed, roughly 92% were seen once. The CDR3 covers 17 residues. This TCR was recovered from a female donor with multiple sclerosis, enrolled in a pregnancy study. The chain uses TRBV21-1 and TRBJ2-7; TRBD1, as called in the table, went unchecked against the DNA. TRBV21-1 is a pseudogene locus. This sample comprised peripheral blood, obtained in the second trimester of pregnancy. The CDR3 here is CASSSNNRQAPFYEQYF. The CDR3 nucleotides read TGTGCCAGCAGCTCGAACAATCGACAGGCACCCTTTTACGAGCAGTACTTC.